This entry lists 22 T cell receptor beta chains sequenced from one sample in a study of CD4 T cells in relation to SARS-CoV-2 and coronaviruses (dated by TCRdb to 2020 to 2023). These receptors have no known antigen. Receptor amplification or capture employed the immunoSEQ multiplex PCR assay. The immuneACCESS repertoire file appears here via TCRdb, limited to in-frame rearrangements. These files lack a portion of the clones; in checked studies, under half of the deficit traces to unresolved V genes, and the cause of the others is not known. Counted in this sample were approximately 20,000 clones; roughly 80% of them appeared once. The top ten hold approximately 14% of the sample. CD4+ T cells from unexposed donors were collected before the COVID-19 pandemic (2011-2018). The EasySep CD4+ T cell isolation kit was used to isolate CD4+ T cells once the cultures had run for nine to eleven days. The specimen sequenced was CD4+ T cells from PBMCs, cultured in vitro. These receptors were taken from a human donor in good health.

The CDR3 protein is CASSQDPGTVDIQYF. The CDR3, as DNA: TGTGCCAGCAGCCAAGACCCCGGGACAGTAGACATTCAGTACTTC. V gene TRBV4-2 combines with J gene TRBJ2-4; 7 bases line up with TRBD1. The CDR3 sequence is 15 residues long. The V gene's germline CDR1 is LGHNA and CDR2 YNFKEQ. Germline trimming cut 0 bases from V and 8 bases from J; bases unmatched to any gene: 7.

The J gene is TRBJ2-5, the V gene TRBV9, with 7 bases identical to TRBD1. The CDR3 is 14 residues long. Germline V gene data show CDR1 as SGDLS and CDR2 as YYNGEE. With 5 bases clipped from V and 2 bases from J, the junction kept 6 bases outside the gene matches. The CDR3 spells CASRRGTEQETQYF. The CDR3 nucleotides read TGTGCCAGCAGGAGGGGGACAGAGCAAGAGACCCAGTACTTC.

This clone was picked up a small number of times. The chain recombines TRBV11-2 with TRBJ2-7; D is perhaps TRBD1 (6 bases). The CDR3 is made up of 11 amino acids. The germline V gene encodes CDR1 SGHAT and CDR2 FQNNGV. V gave up 2 bases and J gave up 13 bases, with 12 bases separating them. Written as DNA, the CDR3 is TGTGCCAGCAGCTTACGGACAGATATTTACTTC. Its translation is CASSLRTDIYF.

This clone has a single count. The chain employs TRBV28 and TRBJ1-1; D call uncertain. CDR1 MDHEN and CDR2 SYDVKM come from the germline V gene. V lost 2 bases, J lost 1 base, and 8 bases lay in between. The CDR3 covers 14 residues. DNA for the CDR3: TGTGCCAGCAGTTTAAGGCAGCCGAACACTGAAGCTTTCTTT. As protein: CASSLRQPNTEAFF.

The rearrangement uses TRBV30 and TRBJ1-2, with D possibly being TRBD1 (5 bases). The length of the CDR3 is 13 residues. V gave up 5 bases and J gave up 3 bases, with 13 bases separating them. Germline V gene lookup returns CDR1 GTSNPN and CDR2 SVGIG (reference sequence). CDR3 amino acids: CAWSRPGYYGYTF. In DNA form, the CDR3 reads TGTGCCTGGTCTCGGCCAGGGTACTATGGCTACACCTTC.

The chain combines TRBV10-3 with TRBJ2-3, with D tentatively TRBD2 (6 bases). This CDR3 contains 14 residues. CDR1 ENHRY and CDR2 SYGVKD come from the germline V gene. V lost 6 bases to trimming and J lost 0 bases, with 10 bases between them. CDR3 amino acids: CAIRSLASTDTQYF. The CDR3 DNA is TGTGCCATCAGATCACTAGCTAGCACAGATACGCAGTATTTT.

This clone has just a few counts. V and J are TRBV27 and TRBJ2-7; D is possibly TRBD1 or TRBD2 (5 bases each). The CDR3 has 14 residues. The germline V and J ends were trimmed by 7 bases and 2 bases, with 15 bases remaining between them. CDR1 and CDR2 (germline): MNHEY, SMNVEV (reference sequence). The CDR3 loop is CASNTGRGAYEQYF. In DNA, the CDR3 is TGTGCCAGCAACACAGGACGGGGCGCCTACGAGCAGTACTTC.

The chain is built from TRBV18 and TRBJ1-2; D is unresolved. V lost 0 bases to trimming and J lost 8 bases, with 13 bases between them. The CDR3 length is 14 residues. Germline CDR1 KGHSH, CDR2 LQKENI. CDR3 in amino acids: CASSPPVVPGGYTF. The CDR3 DNA follows: TGTGCCAGCTCACCACCGGTGGTTCCAGGAGGCTACACCTTC.

This clone is a singleton in its sample. CDR3 in DNA: TGTGCCAGCAGGGCAACACCGTTCCTCTCCTACGAGCAGTACTTC. This encodes CASRATPFLSYEQYF. The chain couples TRBV2 to TRBJ2-7; D is uncertain. The CDR3 has 15 residues. Germline CDR1 reads SNHLY; CDR2 reads FYNNEI. V was clipped by 6 bases and J by 0 bases, with 15 bases between them.

This sequence joins TRBV5-1 and TRBJ2-7, with TRBD2 identical over 8 bases. V trimming: 3 bases; J trimming: 7 bases; junction bases outside the gene matches: 18. The CDR3 is 17 amino acids. Germline-derived CDR1 and CDR2 are SGHRS and YFSETQ. The DNA for the CDR3 is TGCGCCAGCAGCTCTGGGGGGCCTAGCGGGCGTTTGAGAGAGCAGTACTTC. As protein: CASSSGGPSGRLREQYF.

The chain joins TRBV10-2 to TRBJ1-5, with a weak D call TRBD1 (5 bases). V gave up 5 bases and J gave up 4 bases, with 12 bases separating them. The germline gives CDR1 WSHSY, CDR2 SAAADI. This CDR3 has 14 amino acids. The CDR3: CASSPGLGNQPQHF. In DNA, the CDR3 is TGCGCCAGCAGTCCGGGACTCGGGAATCAGCCCCAGCATTTT.

The J gene is TRBJ2-1, the V gene TRBV4-2; 13 bases align to TRBD2. V gave up 0 bases and J gave up 0 bases; unmatched junction bases: 2. There are 18 residues in the CDR3. In germline, CDR1 is LGHNA, CDR2 YNFKEQ. The CDR3 DNA sequence: TGTGCCAGCAGCCAAGAACTAGCGGGAGGGAGCTCCTACAATGAGCAGTTCTTC. Translated: CASSQELAGGSSYNEQFF.

The chain joins TRBV6-1 to TRBJ2-7; D is uncertain. This CDR3 spans 12 amino acids. Germline assignment: CDR1 MNHNS and CDR2 SASEGT. The V gene lost 3 bases and the J gene lost 1 base, with 4 bases spanning the gap. The CDR3 DNA is TGTGCCAGCAGTGATGTTTCCTACGAGCAGTACTTC. Its protein product is CASSDVSYEQYF.

This clone has a single count. The V call is TRBV30, the J call TRBJ1-2; D not resolved. The V gene lost 4 bases and the J gene lost 1 base, with 16 bases spanning the gap. The length of the CDR3 is 15 residues. Germline V gene lookup returns CDR1 GTSNPN and CDR2 SVGIG (reference sequence). The CDR3 DNA follows: TGTGCCTGGATTGTAGGTCATAGCGGTAACTATGGCTACACCTTC. This codes for CAWIVGHSGNYGYTF.

The CDR3 loop is CASSYSWANTGELFF. As DNA, the CDR3 is TGTGCCAGCAGTTACTCCTGGGCGAACACCGGGGAGCTGTTTTTT. This chain uses TRBV6-5 with TRBJ2-2; D unresolved. V was clipped by 0 bases and J by 0 bases, with 5 bases between them. The germline gives CDR1 MNHEY, CDR2 SVGAGI. The CDR3 covers 15 residues.

The rearrangement uses TRBV7-3 and TRBJ2-3, with 9 nucleotides matching TRBD2. Per the germline V gene, CDR1 is SGHTA and CDR2 is FQGTGA. The CDR3 is 17 amino acids. The V and J ends lost 2 bases and 4 bases, in that order; junction bases with no gene match: 10. CDR3 nucleotides: TGTGCCAGCAGCTTACAGGGGTCAGCGGGGGGTGCAGATACGCAGTATTTT. Its protein is CASSLQGSAGGADTQYF.

J is TRBJ2-5 and V is TRBV5-1, with D perhaps matching TRBD1 (8 bases). Germline assignment: CDR1 SGHRS and CDR2 YFSETQ. Deletions cut 5 bases from V and 5 bases from J, with 16 bases between. This CDR3 contains 14 residues. CDR3 region: CASRPTGGAETQYF. The DNA of the CDR3 is TGCGCCAGCAGACCTACAGGGGGGGCGGAGACCCAGTACTTC.

The rearrangement joins TRBV24-1 to TRBJ1-2; tentatively, D is TRBD1 (6 bases). CDR1 is KGHDR, CDR2 SFDVKD, per germline. V was pared by 2 bases and J by 10 bases, with 16 bases between. The length of the CDR3 is 14 residues. The CDR3 region is CATSDSVRQVDYTF. The CDR3 nucleotides are TGTGCCACCAGTGATTCGGTCCGACAGGTCGACTACACCTTC.

The chain links TRBV5-8 to TRBJ2-5; possibly TRBD1 for D (5 bases). Germline-derived CDR1 and CDR2 are SGHTS and YDEGEE. Trimming left V 5 bases short and J 1 base short, with 12 bases between. There are 14 residues in the CDR3. This CDR3 is CASSKETVQETQYF. For the CDR3, the DNA is TGTGCCAGCAGTAAAGAGACAGTCCAAGAGACCCAGTACTTC.

V gene TRBV14 combines with J gene TRBJ2-1, with 16 positions matching TRBD2. The germline CDR1 and CDR2 sequences are SGHDN and FVKESK. With 2 bases clipped from V and 7 bases from J, the junction kept 8 bases outside the gene matches. This CDR3 is built from 18 residues. CDR3 residues: CASSQFWGLAGGHNEQFF. The CDR3 DNA reads as TGTGCCAGCAGCCAATTTTGGGGACTAGCGGGAGGGCATAATGAGCAGTTCTTC.

V is TRBV25-1 and J is TRBJ2-5; perhaps TRBD2 as D (5 bases). Germline V gives CDR1 MGHDK, CDR2 SYGVNS. This CDR3 contains 13 residues. V was shortened by 5 bases and J by 5 bases, with 12 bases between the two germline ends. In DNA form, the CDR3 reads TGTGCCAGCAGTCGACGGACTGGGGAGACCCAGTACTTC. This encodes CASSRRTGETQYF.

This clone was observed a few times. The rearrangement links TRBV9 to TRBJ1-6; a possible D gene is TRBD1 (5 bases). This CDR3 is 15 amino acids long. Germline CDR1 SGDLS, CDR2 YYNGEE. V was cut by 4 bases and J by 5 bases, with 13 bases left in between. The CDR3 DNA is TGTGCCAGCAGCACTTGGGACGGGAATAATTCACCCCTCCACTTT. Its translation is CASSTWDGNNSPLHF.